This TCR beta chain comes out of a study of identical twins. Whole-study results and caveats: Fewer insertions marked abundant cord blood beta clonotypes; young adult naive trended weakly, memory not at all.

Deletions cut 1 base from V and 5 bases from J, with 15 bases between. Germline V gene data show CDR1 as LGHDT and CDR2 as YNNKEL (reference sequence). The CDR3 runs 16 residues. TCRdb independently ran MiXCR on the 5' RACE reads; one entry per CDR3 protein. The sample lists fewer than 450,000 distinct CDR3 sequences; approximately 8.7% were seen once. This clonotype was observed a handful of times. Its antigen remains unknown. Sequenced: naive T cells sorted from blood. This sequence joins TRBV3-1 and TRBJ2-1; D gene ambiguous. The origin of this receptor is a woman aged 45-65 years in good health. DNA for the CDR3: TGTGCCAGCAGCCAAGTCTCGGAAACCCAACACAATGAGCAGTTCTTC. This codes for CASSQVSETQHNEQFF.